The 4 T cell receptor beta chains given below trace back to one sample, sequenced in a study of T cells in women clearing cervical HPV infection. TCRdb's copy holds only in-frame clones and misses some; the assay was immunoSEQ multiplex PCR. This repertoire includes some 24,000 clones. The sample was blood buffy coat. The receptors were sampled from a woman aged 18 to 75 with a cervical HPV16 infection that either progressed to CIN3+ or cleared (not recorded which).

About this clone itself: The read comes to an end 3 residues before the CDR3 does, leaving the germline J gene to fill in the end. The V gene is TRBV7-6, the J gene TRBJ1-4; TRBD1 might be the D (6 bases). The CDR3 length is 14 residues. Germline values: CDR1 SGHVS, CDR2 FNYEAQ. V was cut by 5 bases and J by 4 bases, with 11 bases left in between. The CDR3 reads CASSRTEYNEKLFF. The covered CDR3 bases are TGTGCCAGCAGCCGGACAGAGTATAATGAAAAA.

On this clone: The read halts 3 residues ahead of the CDR3 end, with the missing end drawn from the germline J gene. The V and J genes are TRBV20-1 and TRBJ2-3; weak D call: TRBD2 (6 bases). The V end was cut by 6 bases, the J end by 1 base, with 14 bases between. Germline V gives CDR1 DFQATT, CDR2 SNEGSKA (reference sequence). This CDR3 has 14 amino acids. CDR3 DNA, as far as it was read: TGCAGTGCCCGGGACTTCAGACGCACAGATACG. Translating it yields CSARDFRRTDT. The complete CDR3 reads CSARDFRRTDTQYF.

A word on this clone: The read finishes 3 residues shy of the CDR3 end, and the germline J gene is used to complete it. The chain employs TRBV5-1 and TRBJ1-1; D is ambiguous. V was pared by 0 bases and J by 4 bases, with 4 bases between. The CDR3 sequence is 12 residues long. Looked up from germline, CDR1 is SGHRS and CDR2 is YFSETQ. The sequenced part of the CDR3 DNA is TGCGCCAGCAGCTTGGGTAGCACTGAA. Translation gives CASSLGSTE. The whole CDR3 protein is CASSLGSTEAFF. Based on the CDR3 plus reference TRBV5-1 and TRBJ1-1, the full variable domain is KAGVTQTPRYLIKTRGQQVTLSCSPISGHRSVSWYQQTPGQGLQFLFEYFSETQRNKGNFPGRFSGRQFSNSRSEMNVSTLELGDSALYLCASSLGSTEAFFGQGTRLTVV.

Notes on this clone: Read sequence stops 3 residues before the CDR3 end, and the germline J gene provides the missing end. The V and J genes are TRBV7-9 and TRBJ1-1, with D tentatively TRBD1 (5 bases). Trimming cost V 3 bases and J 5 bases, with 13 bases left between them. Germline lookup yields CDR1 SEHNR and CDR2 FQNEAQ (reference sequence). CDR3 length equals 14 residues. This chain's CDR3 is CASSLGTGRTEAFF. CDR3 DNA, as far as it was read: TGTGCCAGCAGCTTGGGTACAGGAAGGACTGAA.